A selection of T cell receptor beta chains follows, all from one sample in a study of blood T cell repertoires in COVID-19. Some clones are missing from TCRdb's copy, which holds only in-frame ones; the method was immunoSEQ multiplex PCR. The table has roughly 86,000 clones, about 82% seen once. The sample was peripheral blood. All receptors derive from a man aged 45 to 65 with acute or convalescent COVID-19. Each CDR3 is given with its conserved first and last residue. The D gene is left open where the match is weak. Clone size, where shown, is once, few, many, or a class for clones that have expanded.

NA	TRBV5-4	TRBJ1-2	TRBD1	CASSPGGTGPIANYGYTF	TGTGCCAGCAGCCCCGGAGGGACAGGCCCCATAGCTAACTATGGCTACACCTTC
NA	TRBV7-2	TRBJ2-7	TRBD2	CASSTSGTSGIYEQYF	TGTGCCAGCAGCACATCCGGGACTAGCGGGATTTACGAGCAGTACTTC
once	TRBV19	TRBJ2-7	TRBD2	CASSIPTSGGAYEQYF	TGTGCCAGTAGTATCCCGACTAGCGGAGGGGCCTACGAGCAGTACTTC
NA	TRBV7-2	TRBJ1-5	TRBD1	CASSTSGGTELNQPQHF	TGTGCCAGCAGCACCTCGGGGGGGACAGAGCTCAATCAGCCCCAGCATTTT
NA	TRBV6-5	TRBJ2-7	NA	CASSYPHKNSYEQYF	TGTGCCAGCAGTTACCCCCACAAGAACTCCTACGAGCAGTACTTC
NA	TRBV19	TRBJ1-2	NA	CATKKQEFYGYTF	TGTGCCACCAAGAAACAGGAGTTCTATGGCTACACCTTC
NA	TRBV6-5	TRBJ1-1	NA	CASTYSGRNTEAFF	TGTGCCAGCACCTACTCAGGGAGGAACACTGAAGCTTTCTTT
NA	TRBV13	TRBJ2-7	NA	CASSLFAGISHEQYF	TGTGCCAGCAGCTTATTTGCAGGGATCTCCCACGAGCAGTACTTC
few	TRBV5-6	TRBJ1-2	NA	CASSLDLDWDGYTF	TGTGCCAGCAGCTTGGATCTGGACTGGGATGGCTACACCTTC
once	TRBV13	TRBJ2-1	TRBD2	CASSPGAASGRARNEQFF	TGTGCCAGCAGCCCGGGAGCGGCTAGCGGGAGGGCCCGGAATGAGCAGTTCTTC
NA	TRBV19	TRBJ1-2	TRBD1	CASSPLDRGNYGYTF	TGTGCCAGTAGTCCATTGGACAGGGGCAACTATGGCTACACCTTC
few	TRBV28	TRBJ2-1	NA	CASSLWPSSAYNEQFF	TGTGCCAGCAGTTTATGGCCAAGCAGCGCCTACAATGAGCAGTTCTTC
NA	TRBV27	TRBJ2-7	NA	CASSLQGSGYEQYF	TGTGCCAGCAGTTTACAGGGGTCCGGCTACGAGCAGTACTTC
NA	TRBV6-5	TRBJ1-2	TRBD1	CASRDRSIYGYTF	TGTGCCAGCAGGGACAGGAGCATCTATGGCTACACCTTC
NA	TRBV30	TRBJ1-6	NA	CAWSSSLYNSPLHF	TGTGCCTGGAGTTCCAGTCTCTATAATTCACCCCTCCACTTT
NA	TRBV2	TRBJ1-1	NA	CASSRTQMNTEAFF	TGTGCCAGCAGTCGGACACAAATGAACACTGAAGCTTTCTTT
NA	TRBV9	TRBJ2-2	NA	CASSVSGGSANTGELFF	TGTGCCAGCAGCGTTTCCGGGGGATCCGCGAACACCGGGGAGCTGTTTTTT
NA	TRBV11-3	TRBJ2-1	NA	CASSPSGTYNEQFF	TGTGCCAGCAGCCCCAGCGGCACTTACAATGAGCAGTTCTTC
NA	TRBV5-1	TRBJ2-1	TRBD2	CASSDTSGGPFYEQFF	TGCGCCAGCAGCGATACTAGCGGGGGGCCCTTTTATGAGCAGTTCTTC
NA	TRBV28	TRBJ2-2	TRBD2	CASSLWASGRAVGELFF	TGTGCCAGCAGTTTATGGGCTAGCGGGAGGGCCGTCGGGGAGCTGTTTTTT
once	TRBV29-1	TRBJ2-3	TRBD2	CSASGSGDTQYF	TGCAGCGCTAGCGGGAGCGGAGATACGCAGTATTTT
NA	TRBV13	TRBJ2-2	TRBD2	CASSPSSGSGTGELFF	TGTGCCAGCAGCCCCTCCAGCGGGAGCGGCACCGGGGAGCTGTTTTTT
NA	TRBV6-5	TRBJ1-1	TRBD1	CASSYSTGLNTEAFF	TGTGCCAGCAGTTACTCGACAGGGCTTAACACTGAAGCTTTCTTT
NA	TRBV13	TRBJ2-3	TRBD1	CASSLLGGAGADTQYF	TGTGCCAGCAGCTTATTAGGGGGCGCGGGTGCAGATACGCAGTATTTT
NA	TRBV7-2	TRBJ2-5	TRBD2	CASSLDATSGQETQYF	TGTGCCAGCAGCTTAGACGCGACTAGCGGCCAAGAGACCCAGTACTTC
NA	TRBV24-1	TRBJ2-2	NA	CATSAENTGELFF	TGTGCCACCAGTGCAGAGAACACCGGGGAGCTGTTTTTT
NA	TRBV4-1	TRBJ2-6	NA	CASSARWAANVLTF	TGCGCCAGCAGCGCACGTTGGGCGGCCAACGTCCTGACTTTC
NA	TRBV7-2	TRBJ1-6	NA	CASSLYRDSPLHF	TGTGCCAGCAGCTTATATCGGGATTCACCCCTCCACTTT
few	TRBV19	TRBJ2-2	NA	CASSPQPSLGTGELFF	TGTGCCAGTAGTCCACAGCCGAGCCTCGGCACCGGGGAGCTGTTTTTT
NA	TRBV7-2	TRBJ2-7	NA	CASSLGQGGYEQYF	TGTGCCAGCAGCTTAGGCCAGGGGGGCTACGAGCAGTACTTC
NA	TRBV30	TRBJ2-7	NA	CAWSGVSYEQYF	TGTGCCTGGAGTGGAGTCTCCTACGAGCAGTACTTC
NA	TRBV20-1	TRBJ2-1	NA	CSARAKREQFF	TGCAGTGCTAGAGCCAAGCGGGAGCAGTTCTTC
few	TRBV4-3	TRBJ1-1	NA	CASSLSQLNTEAFF	TGCGCCAGCAGTCTTTCACAGCTGAACACTGAAGCTTTCTTT
NA	TRBV2	TRBJ2-7	NA	CASSEGPFIYEQYF	TGTGCCAGCAGTGAGGGGCCCTTCATCTACGAGCAGTACTTC
NA	TRBV3-1/TRBV3-2	TRBJ2-7	NA	CASSQGGGYEQYF	TGTGCCAGCAGCCAAGGTGGAGGCTACGAGCAGTACTTC
NA	TRBV19	TRBJ2-3	TRBD2	CASSMTSGGARADTQYF	TGTGCCAGTAGTATGACTAGCGGGGGGGCCAGGGCAGATACGCAGTATTTT
once	TRBV9	TRBJ2-1	NA	CASSAPSSYNEQFF	TGTGCCAGCAGCGCCCCGTCCTCCTACAATGAGCAGTTCTTC
NA	TRBV4-2	TRBJ2-3	TRBD2	CASTPRERTDTQYF	TGTGCCAGCACCCCGCGGGAGAGGACAGATACGCAGTATTTT
NA	TRBV10-3	TRBJ2-3	NA	CAISAYSGTDTQYF	TGTGCCATCAGTGCCTATAGCGGCACAGATACGCAGTATTTT
NA	TRBV27	TRBJ2-5	NA	CASSLARHHQETQYF	TGTGCCAGCAGTTTAGCCAGACACCACCAAGAGACCCAGTACTTC
NA	TRBV6-5	TRBJ2-3	NA	CASRSPGGRADTQYF	TGTGCCAGCAGATCCCCTGGGGGCCGGGCAGATACGCAGTATTTT
NA	TRBV6-6	TRBJ2-3	TRBD2	CASIASGGATDTQYF	TGTGCCAGCATTGCTAGCGGGGGGGCCACAGATACGCAGTATTTT
NA	TRBV6-5	TRBJ2-3	NA	CASSYSRERDTQYF	TGTGCCAGCAGTTACTCCCGGGAAAGAGATACGCAGTATTTT
NA	TRBV25-1	TRBJ2-7	TRBD1	CASSSTGVFYEQYF	TGTGCCAGTTCCTCGACAGGGGTTTTCTACGAGCAGTACTTC
NA	TRBV28	TRBJ2-5	NA	CAANRAQETQYF	TGTGCCGCAAACAGAGCTCAAGAGACCCAGTACTTC
NA	TRBV5-6	TRBJ2-2	TRBD1	CASSLPGQGATGELFF	TGTGCCAGCAGCTTACCGGGACAGGGGGCTACCGGGGAGCTGTTTTTT
NA	TRBV7-2	TRBJ2-5	NA	CASSLGPQETQYF	TGTGCCAGCAGCTTAGGGCCCCAAGAGACCCAGTACTTC